This T cell receptor beta chain appears in the sequencing data of a study of T cell responses to AZD1222 COVID-19 vaccine. Study-level results: Nearly half of the spike-specific TCRs reportedly recognize variant regions that carry no mutations. Most donors were white British, females outnumbered males, and clonal diversity was possibly underestimated. Repertoires in all cases were sampled only once the peak T cell response had passed. It was only 6 or 7 AZD1222 recipients who were seropositive at baseline.

Assay: immunoSEQ multiplex PCR; the TCRdb copy retains only in-frame clones and omits some. The table has over 130,000 clones, around 94% seen once. Germline values: CDR1 SGHKS, CDR2 YYEKEE (reference sequence). Deletions cut 0 bases from V and 1 base from J, with 14 bases between. The CDR3 contains 17 residues. To note about this clone: The antigen is undetermined.

The chain uses TRBV5-5 and TRBJ1-3, with D unclear. This TCR came from an adult in good health. The input for sequencing was peripheral blood, taken on day 0 of AZD1222 vaccination. CDR3 protein: CASSLGRAAMSGNTIYF. The CDR3 nucleotides read TGTGCCAGCAGCTTGGGAAGGGCAGCGATGTCTGGAAACACCATATATTTT.